Below, 5 T cell receptor beta chains from the same sample are listed, as sequenced in a study of blood T cell repertoires in COVID-19 (dated by TCRdb to about 2020). Library preparation used the immunoSEQ multiplex PCR assay. Entries here come from immuneACCESS through TCRdb and include only in-frame sequences with V and J called. Some clones fail to appear in such tables; in the studies checked, an unresolved V gene covers under half of the shortfall, and the cause of the remainder is unknown. The sample yields hundreds of thousands of clones; 85% to 90% were counted once. Approximately 1% of the sample is in the top ten clones. Input material: PBMCs or T cells enriched from blood (not recorded which). These receptors all stem from a man younger than 35 who had recovered from COVID-19.

The chain recombines TRBV5-1 with TRBJ1-4; D is possibly TRBD1 (5 bases). Trimming left V 10 bases short and J 10 bases short, with 17 bases between. This CDR3 has 12 amino acids. Germline assignment: CDR1 SGHRS and CDR2 YFSETQ. CDR3 DNA sequence: TGCGCCTCCCTTGCAGGGATCGTAAAACTGTTTTTT. Translating gives CASLAGIVKLFF.

The chain carries TRBV7-2 and TRBJ1-1, with D possibly TRBD1 on 6 matching bases. From germline, CDR1 is SGHTA and CDR2 FQGNSA. The V end lost 8 bases, the J end lost 3 bases, and 13 bases lay between the germline ends. This CDR3 comprises 13 residues. As DNA, the CDR3 is TGTGCCAGCGCAACACAGGGAGACACTGAAGCTTTCTTT. It specifies CASATQGDTEAFF.

This clone was picked up a small number of times. V is TRBV7-9 and J is TRBJ2-7, with 7 positions matching TRBD1. Looked up from germline, CDR1 is SEHNR and CDR2 is FQNEAQ (reference sequence). Germline trimming cut 0 bases from V and 0 bases from J; bases unmatched to any gene: 2. The CDR3 spans 15 residues. This CDR3 is CASSLAGGGSYEQYF. The CDR3 coding sequence is TGTGCCAGCAGCTTAGCAGGGGGCGGCTCCTACGAGCAGTACTTC.

The genes are TRBV2 and TRBJ2-3; 7 bases fit TRBD1. The ends lost 0 bases at V and 0 bases at J; junction bases unmatched: 12. The CDR3 spans 19 residues. Germline V gene data show CDR1 as SNHLY and CDR2 as FYNNEI. CDR3 bases: TGTGCCAGCAGTGAAGCGTCCCTCGCGGACAGGTCTAGCACAGATACGCAGTATTTT. Its translation: CASSEASLADRSSTDTQYF. The full variable domain, completed using reference TRBV2 and TRBJ2-3, is EPEVTQTPSHQVTQMGQEVILRCVPISNHLYFYWYRQILGQKVEFLVSFYNNEISEKSEIFDDQFSVERPDGSNFTLKIRSTKLEDSAMYFCASSEASLADRSSTDTQYFGPGTRLTVL.

This rearrangement joins TRBV28 to TRBJ1-6; the match to TRBD1 covers 7 bases. The junction had 16 bases not matched to a gene; V was cut back by 6 bases and J by 11 bases. The germline gives CDR1 MDHEN, CDR2 SYDVKM. The CDR3 contains 16 residues. The CDR3 coding sequence is TGTGCCAGCAGACTTGGGACAGCGTCCATGTCGGCACCCCTCCACTTT. Translation gives CASRLGTASMSAPLHF.